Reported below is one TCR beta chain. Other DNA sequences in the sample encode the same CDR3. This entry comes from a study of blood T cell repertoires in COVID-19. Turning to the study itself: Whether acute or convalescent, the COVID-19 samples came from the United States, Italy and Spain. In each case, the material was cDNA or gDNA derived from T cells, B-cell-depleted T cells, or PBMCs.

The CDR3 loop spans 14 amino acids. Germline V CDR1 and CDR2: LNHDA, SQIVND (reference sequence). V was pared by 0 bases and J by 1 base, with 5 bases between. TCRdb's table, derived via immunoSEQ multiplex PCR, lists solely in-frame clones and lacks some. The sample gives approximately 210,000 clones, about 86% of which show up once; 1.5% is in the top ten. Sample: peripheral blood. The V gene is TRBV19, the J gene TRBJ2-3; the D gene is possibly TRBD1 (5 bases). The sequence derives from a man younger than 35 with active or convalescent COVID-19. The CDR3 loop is CASSIDRGTDTQYF. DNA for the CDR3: TGTGCCAGTAGTATAGACAGGGGCACAGATACGCAGTATTTT.